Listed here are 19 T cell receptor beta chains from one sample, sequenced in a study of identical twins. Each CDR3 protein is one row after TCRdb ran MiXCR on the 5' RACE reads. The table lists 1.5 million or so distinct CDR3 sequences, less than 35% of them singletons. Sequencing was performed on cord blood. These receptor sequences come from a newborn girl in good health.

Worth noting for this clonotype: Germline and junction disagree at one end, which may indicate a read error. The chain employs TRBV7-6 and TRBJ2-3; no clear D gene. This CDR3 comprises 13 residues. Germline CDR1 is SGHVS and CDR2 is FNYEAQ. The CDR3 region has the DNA TGTGCCGGCAGCTTAGTAAGACCAGATACGCAGTATTTT. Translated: CAGSLVRPDTQYF.

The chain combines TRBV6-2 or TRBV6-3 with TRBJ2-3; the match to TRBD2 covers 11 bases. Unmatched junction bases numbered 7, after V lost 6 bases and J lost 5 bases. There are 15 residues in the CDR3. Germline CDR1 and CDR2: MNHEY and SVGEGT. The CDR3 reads CASSQLAGVRDTQYF. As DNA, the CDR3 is TGTGCCAGCAGCCAACTAGCGGGAGTGAGAGATACGCAGTATTTT.

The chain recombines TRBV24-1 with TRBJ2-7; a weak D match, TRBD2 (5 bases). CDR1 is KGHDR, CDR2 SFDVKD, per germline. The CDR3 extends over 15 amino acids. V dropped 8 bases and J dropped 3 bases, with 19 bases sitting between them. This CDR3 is CATTSAGRLVYEQYF. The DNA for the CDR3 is TGTGCCACCACCTCCGCGGGCAGGCTAGTCTACGAGCAGTACTTC.

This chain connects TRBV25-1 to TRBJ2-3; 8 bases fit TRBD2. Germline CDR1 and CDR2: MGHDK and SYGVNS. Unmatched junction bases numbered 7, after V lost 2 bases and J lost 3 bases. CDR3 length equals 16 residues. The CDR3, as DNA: TGTGCCAGCAGTGAAGGTCGAGCGGGGGTAACAGATACGCAGTATTTT. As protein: CASSEGRAGVTDTQYF.

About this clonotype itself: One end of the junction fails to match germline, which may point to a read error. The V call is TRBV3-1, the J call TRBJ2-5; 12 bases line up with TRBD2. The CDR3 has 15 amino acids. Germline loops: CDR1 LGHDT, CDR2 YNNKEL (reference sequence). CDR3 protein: CASSPSGGVGETRYF. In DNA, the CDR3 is TGTGCCAGCAGCCCTAGCGGGGGGGTGGGAGAGACCCGGTACTTC.

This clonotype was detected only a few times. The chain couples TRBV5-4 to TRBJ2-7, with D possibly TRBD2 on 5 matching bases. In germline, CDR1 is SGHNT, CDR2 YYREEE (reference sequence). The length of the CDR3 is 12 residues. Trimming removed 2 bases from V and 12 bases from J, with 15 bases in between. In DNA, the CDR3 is TGTGCCAGCAGCTTTATTCGCCAGGACTGGTACTTC. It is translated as CASSFIRQDWYF.

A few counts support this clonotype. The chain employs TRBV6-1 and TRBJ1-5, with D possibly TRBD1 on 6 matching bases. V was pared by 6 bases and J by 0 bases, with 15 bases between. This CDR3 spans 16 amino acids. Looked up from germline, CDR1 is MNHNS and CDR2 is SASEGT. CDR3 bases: TGTGCCAGCAGGGGGGCCAGCCCCACTAGCAATCAGCCCCAGCATTTT. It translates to CASRGASPTSNQPQHF.

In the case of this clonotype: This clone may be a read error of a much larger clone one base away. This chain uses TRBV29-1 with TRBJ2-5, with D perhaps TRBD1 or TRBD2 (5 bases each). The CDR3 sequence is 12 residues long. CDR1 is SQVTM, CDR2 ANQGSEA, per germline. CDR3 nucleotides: TGCAACTCCGCCTGGGGCGGGGAGACCCAGTACTTC. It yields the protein CNSAWGGETQYF.

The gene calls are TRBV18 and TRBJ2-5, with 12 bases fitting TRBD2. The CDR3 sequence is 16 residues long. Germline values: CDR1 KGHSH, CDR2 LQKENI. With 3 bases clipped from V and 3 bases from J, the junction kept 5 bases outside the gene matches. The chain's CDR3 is CASSPRTSGVKETQYF. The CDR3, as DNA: TGTGCCAGCTCACCTCGGACTAGCGGGGTTAAAGAGACCCAGTACTTC. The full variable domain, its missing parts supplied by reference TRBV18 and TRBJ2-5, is NAGVMQNPRHLVRRRGQEARLRCSPMKGHSHVYWYRQLPEEGLKFMVYLQKENIIDESGMPKERFSAEFPKEGPSILRIQQVVRGDSAAYFCASSPRTSGVKETQYFGPGTRLLVL.

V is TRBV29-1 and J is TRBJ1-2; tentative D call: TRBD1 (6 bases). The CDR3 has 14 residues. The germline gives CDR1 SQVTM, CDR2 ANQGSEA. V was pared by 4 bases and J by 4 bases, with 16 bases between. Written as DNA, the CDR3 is TGCAGCGTTGGGAAGGTGGGGGCAAGCTATGGCTACACCTTC. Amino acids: CSVGKVGASYGYTF.

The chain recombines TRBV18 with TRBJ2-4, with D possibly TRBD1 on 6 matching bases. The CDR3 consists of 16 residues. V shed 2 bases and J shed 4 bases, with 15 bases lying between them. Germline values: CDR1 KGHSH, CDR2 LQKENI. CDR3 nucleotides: TGTGCCAGCTCACCAACCCCACCAGGGGTGAAAAACATTCAGTACTTC. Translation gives CASSPTPPGVKNIQYF.

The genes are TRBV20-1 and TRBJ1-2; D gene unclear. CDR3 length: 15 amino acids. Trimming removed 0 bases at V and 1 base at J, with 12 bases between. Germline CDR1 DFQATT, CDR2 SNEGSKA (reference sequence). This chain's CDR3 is CSAREKGWYNYGYTF. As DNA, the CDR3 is TGCAGTGCTAGAGAAAAGGGATGGTATAACTATGGCTACACCTTC.

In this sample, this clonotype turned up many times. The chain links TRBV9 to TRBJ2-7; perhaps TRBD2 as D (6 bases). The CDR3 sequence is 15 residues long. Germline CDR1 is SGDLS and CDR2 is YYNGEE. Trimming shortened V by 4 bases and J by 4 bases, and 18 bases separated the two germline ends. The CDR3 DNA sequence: TGTGCCAGCAGCCTGGGGGGTCTCGGCACGTACGAGCAGTACTTC. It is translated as CASSLGGLGTYEQYF.

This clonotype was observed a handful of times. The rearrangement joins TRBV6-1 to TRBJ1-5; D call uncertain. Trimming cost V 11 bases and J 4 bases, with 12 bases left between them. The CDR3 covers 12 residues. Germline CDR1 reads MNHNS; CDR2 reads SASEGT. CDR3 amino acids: CAGGRGNQPQHF. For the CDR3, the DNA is TGTGCCGGCGGACGGGGTAATCAGCCCCAGCATTTT.

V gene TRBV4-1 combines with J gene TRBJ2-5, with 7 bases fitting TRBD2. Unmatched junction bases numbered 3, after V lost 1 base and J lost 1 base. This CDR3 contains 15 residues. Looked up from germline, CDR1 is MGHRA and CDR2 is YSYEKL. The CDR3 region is CASSQGTSVQETQYF. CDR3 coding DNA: TGCGCCAGCAGCCAAGGTACTAGCGTCCAAGAGACCCAGTACTTC.

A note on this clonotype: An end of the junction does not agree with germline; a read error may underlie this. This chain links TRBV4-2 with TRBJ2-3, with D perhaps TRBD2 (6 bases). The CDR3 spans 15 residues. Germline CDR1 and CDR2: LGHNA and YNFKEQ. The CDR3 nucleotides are TGTGCCATCAGCCAAGACTGGGGGAGGTCAGATACGCAGTATTTT. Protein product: CAISQDWGRSDTQYF.

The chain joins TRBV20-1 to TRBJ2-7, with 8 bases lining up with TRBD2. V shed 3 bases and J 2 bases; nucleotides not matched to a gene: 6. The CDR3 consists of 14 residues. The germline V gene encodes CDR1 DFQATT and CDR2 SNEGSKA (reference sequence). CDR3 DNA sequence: TGCAGTGCTAGGGCTAGCGGGCCACCCTACGAGCAGTACTTC. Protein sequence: CSARASGPPYEQYF.

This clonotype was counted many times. The CDR3 DNA reads TGTGCCAGCAGCGTCCGACAGGGGGGCTATGGCTACACCTTC. Translated: CASSVRQGGYGYTF. This chain uses TRBV9 with TRBJ1-2; 9 bases agree with TRBD1. This CDR3 has 14 amino acids. Looked up from germline, CDR1 is SGDLS and CDR2 is YYNGEE. J lost 4 bases, V lost 2 bases, and 3 bases had no gene match.

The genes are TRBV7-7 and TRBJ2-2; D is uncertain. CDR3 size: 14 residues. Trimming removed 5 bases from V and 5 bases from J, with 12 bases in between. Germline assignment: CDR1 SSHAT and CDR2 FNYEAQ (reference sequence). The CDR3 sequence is CASSPMDLTGELFF. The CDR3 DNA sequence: TGTGCCAGCAGCCCCATGGACCTGACCGGGGAGCTGTTTTTT.